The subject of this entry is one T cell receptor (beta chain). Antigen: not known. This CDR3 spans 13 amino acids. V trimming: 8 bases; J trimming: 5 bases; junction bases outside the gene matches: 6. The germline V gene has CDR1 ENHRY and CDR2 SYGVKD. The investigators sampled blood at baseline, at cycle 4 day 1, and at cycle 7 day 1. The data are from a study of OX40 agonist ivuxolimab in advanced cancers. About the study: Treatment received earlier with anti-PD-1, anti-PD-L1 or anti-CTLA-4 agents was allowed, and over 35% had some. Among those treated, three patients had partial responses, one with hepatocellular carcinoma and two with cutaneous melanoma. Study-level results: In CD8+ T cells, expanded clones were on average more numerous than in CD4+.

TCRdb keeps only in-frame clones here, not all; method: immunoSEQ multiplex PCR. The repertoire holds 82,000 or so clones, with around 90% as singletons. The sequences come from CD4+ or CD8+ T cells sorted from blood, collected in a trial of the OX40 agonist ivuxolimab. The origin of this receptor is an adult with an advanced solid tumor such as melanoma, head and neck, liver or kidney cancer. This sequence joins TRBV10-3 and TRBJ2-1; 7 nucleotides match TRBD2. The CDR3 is CAILGRANNEQFF. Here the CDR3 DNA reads TGTGCCATCCTAGGGAGGGCTAACAATGAGCAGTTCTTC.